The clone carrying this T cell receptor (beta chain) was recorded only once. In the original workflow: Using reference gene primer amplification, nucleated cell counts were estimated. The data were produced by immunoSEQ multiplex PCR, yet TCRdb's version contains in-frame clones alone and is incomplete. V and J calls and clone size are those listed in that table; D and trimming were worked out from the DNA. The table has 250,000 to 350,000 clones, around 87% seen once. This sample is drawn from a study of blood T cell repertoires in COVID-19. CDR3 length: 14 residues. CDR1 and CDR2 from the germline V gene are SGHRS and YFSETQ. V was cut by 4 bases and J by 0 bases, with 10 bases left in between.

The source material was PBMCs or T cells enriched from blood (not recorded which). J is TRBJ1-1 and V is TRBV5-1; D ambiguous. This clonotype was obtained from a woman under 30 with acute COVID-19. For the CDR3, the DNA is TGCGCCAGCAGCCCCGACACCGTGAACACTGAAGCTTTCTTT. This encodes CASSPDTVNTEAFF.